This T cell receptor beta chain was recovered during a study of OX40 agonist ivuxolimab in advanced cancers. For the study at large: Two patients with cutaneous melanoma and one with hepatocellular carcinoma, three in total, showed partial responses.

Germline CDR1 is MGHDK and CDR2 is SYGVNS. The CDR3 length is 16 residues. Deletions cut 1 base from V and 0 bases from J, with 9 bases between. Clones were sequenced by immunoSEQ multiplex PCR, and TCRdb holds only the in-frame ones, with some missing. The sample consists of about 130,000 clones, 92% of them appearing once. Sequenced here: CD4+ or CD8+ T cells sorted from blood, sampled in a trial of the OX40 agonist ivuxolimab. V and J are TRBV25-1 and TRBJ2-2; D is unresolved. The sequence derives from an adult with an advanced solid tumor such as melanoma, head and neck, liver or kidney cancer. The CDR3 loop is CASSELEESNTGELFF. The CDR3 coding sequence is TGTGCCAGCAGTGAATTGGAAGAATCGAACACCGGGGAGCTGTTTTTT.